The present T cell receptor beta chain was sequenced within a study of human T cells and chemical hapten exposure. Germline CDR1 is SGHRS and CDR2 is YFSETQ. V was pared by 4 bases and J by 3 bases, with 3 bases of the junction left unmatched. The CDR3 runs to 14 residues. Individual cDNA molecules each carried unique molecular identifiers attached by the library. Per the original data handling: From roughly 23,000 to 640,000 TCRs were found per sample, with a median of approximately 96,000. MiXCR was run by TCRdb on the RACE reads, yielding one entry per CDR3 protein. What appears here as the V and J calls and clone size reflects TCRdb's work, not the paper's. The table shows 350,000 to 450,000 distinct CDR3 sequences, with less than 6.5% occurring only once. Sample time point: pre-sensitization, week 0. Treatment given: therapeutic diphenylcyclopropenone sensitization with weekly scalp DPC. Donation of samples came from alopecia patients who were 18 to 70 years old and suitable for DPC.

The TCR originated in a woman in her fifties or sixties with alopecia areata. Some clones in this sample may be carry-over from other donors' samples. V usage is TRBV5-1 and J usage is TRBJ1-4; TRBD1 aligns across 7 bases. The sequenced sample was whole blood, obtained in connection with sensitization to the hapten diphenylcyclopropenone (DPC). CDR3 sequence reads: CASSPGQSNEKLFF. As DNA, the CDR3 is TGCGCCAGCAGCCCGGGACAGTCTAATGAAAAACTGTTTTTT.